This entry describes one T cell receptor (beta chain). Its antigen target is currently unknown. No much larger clone is present one base from it, and per-base qualities are unavailable. Reading the label with the study, this specimen's treatment or condition is: approximately nine-day PBMC culture with coronavirus spike peptide pools or control peptides (ViraFEST assay). The ViraFEST assay, used in the study, expanded antigen-specific T cells with peptide pools and then identified the expanded clonotypes through TCR sequencing. The convalescent patients' positive SARS-CoV-2 PCR tests fell between March and December 2020, which was before the Alpha, Beta and Delta variants emerged in the United States. Each well held about 1.8 million PBMCs cultured with about 9.8 ug/ml peptide pools in IMDM containing around 5% human AB serum and 7.5 to 10 IU/ml IL-2. Half of the culture medium was replaced with fresh IL-2-containing medium on days 3 and 7. CD4+ T cells were isolated after roughly 9 days of culture through negative selection using the EasySep CD4+ T cell isolation kit. Ficoll-Paque Plus gradient centrifugation was used to isolate PBMCs from whole blood, and the isolated PBMCs were then either used fresh or cryopreserved at -140C. Culture conditions were generally each tested in triplicate wells.

Library prep was done by PCR. At the Johns Hopkins FTIC core, DNA from the cultured CD4+ T cells underwent TCR sequencing with the Oncomine TCR Beta short-read assay. The QIAamp micro DNA kit was used to extract genomic DNA from the cultured CD4+ T cells. Oncomine TCR Beta libraries made from cultured CD4+ T cells were pooled using unique dual indexes and sequenced on an Illumina iSeq 100. The original pipeline was this. Non-productive sequences were removed, and CDR3s not starting with C, not ending with F or W, or shorter than 7 amino acids were discarded. Antigen-specific clonotypes were identified with the MANAFEST web application by comparing peptide-stimulated wells with reference and other culture wells. An FDR below 0.05, an odds ratio above 5, and a productive frequency above 0.1% in at least two of three replicate wells were required for clones to be considered positive. A clonotype counted as cross-reactive if it showed significant expansion both in the SARS-CoV-2 spike wells and in at least one common cold coronavirus spike condition. CDR3 homology was assessed with Levenshtein distances (stringdist) and unrooted phylogenetic trees (ape) in R version 3.6.1. The raw public data were reprocessed by TCRdb itself: fastp quality trimming at Q25, MiXCR clonotype calling, in-frame beta chains only. A single entry per CDR3 protein holds the most common genes and DNA from its merged rows. The V and J calls and clone size are TCRdb's, not the authors'. In this sample the table shows about 13,000 distinct CDR3 sequences, 50% to 60% of which occur a single time. Less than 20% of the sample is in the top ten clones.

This entry is derived from a study of vaccination and CD4 T cells after COVID-19 (dated 2022 in TCRdb). A note on the overall study: Convalescent patients had a positive SARS-CoV-2 result on nasal swab PCR, and of these patients, several had mild disease and one had severe disease. In under twelve COVID-19 convalescent patients and a few infection-naive healthy vaccine recipients, researchers compared the spike-specific CD4+ TCR repertoire from before mRNA vaccination with the repertoire from after. Post-COVID blood samples were collected from convalescent patients a median of around 100 days after diagnosis, with a range of roughly 35 to 161 days. Participants got two doses of the Pfizer-BioNTech BNT162b2 vaccine (n=8) or two doses of the Moderna mRNA-1273 vaccine (n=2). In the convalescent cohort there were six males and four females, among whom were two Hispanic individuals, seven Caucasians, two Asians and one multiracial person. The cultures were stimulated with overlapping spike peptide pools from SARS-CoV-2 and from the common cold coronaviruses HCoV-NL63, HCoV-OC43 and HCoV-229E. Post-vaccine blood samples were obtained a median of about 72 days after the second vaccine dose, with a range of roughly 14 to 241 days. Control cultures used a CEFX viral epitope pool as positive control, an HIV-1 Nef peptide pool as negative control, or no peptide.

Overall study results and their limits: Of the vaccine-specific clones in convalescent patients, 304 of 307, or nearly all, reacted only to SARS-CoV-2 spike and did not cross-react with common cold coronaviruses. In convalescent patients, a median roughly 87% of post-vaccine SARS-CoV-2-reactive clones were detected only after vaccination, suggesting vaccine-specific priming. Only a relatively small number of convalescent patients were included in the study, and early timepoints following natural infection were not analyzed. The median count of SARS-CoV-2-reactive clonotypes went up from around 23 after infection to a few dozen after vaccination, although the change was not significant.

Looking up the germline V gene (reference sequence) yields CDR1 LNHNV and CDR2 YYDKDF. The CDR3 numbers 15 residues from cysteine through phenylalanine. Only CDR3 DNA remains: 45 bases, in frame from the first base. Here V drops 7 bases and J drops 5 bases, and the junction holds 11 bases not matched to any gene. The clonotype originates from a human donor with COVID-19. Recombination joined TRBV15 with TRBJ1-5, with TRBD1 matching 7 junction bases. Material: cultured CD4+ T cells from blood, obtained after SARS-CoV-2 vaccination. The CDR3 reads as follows: CATTSGRGVDQPQHF. The sequence in DNA is TGTGCCACCACCTCGGGCAGGGGGGTTGATCAGCCCCAGCATTTT.